The rows below give T cell receptor beta chains drawn from one sample of a study of shared T cell receptors in the human thymus. The data were produced by immunoSEQ multiplex PCR, yet TCRdb's version contains in-frame clones alone and is incomplete. This table has 700,000 to 750,000 clones, roughly 88% appearing once. The data also belong to a second study, concerning human thymus T cells.

The specimen sequenced was thymocytes. These TCRs come from a girl under three years old with a congenital heart defect. Each CDR3 is given with its conserved first and last residue. Each record gives: CDR3 protein, V gene, J gene.

CASSGPGQYYEQYF,TRBV6-1,TRBJ2-7
CASSLFLDRGPGVNTEAFF,TRBV11-2,TRBJ1-1
CASSCPGTDTQYF,TRBV6-6,TRBJ2-3
CASRVGNAAGRGYGYTF,TRBV2,TRBJ1-2
CASSLDRGGLNTEAFF,TRBV5-1,TRBJ1-1
CASSFQGPLRRNSPLHF,TRBV27,TRBJ1-6
CSPDRVKGGNGYTF,TRBV29-1,TRBJ1-2
CASRQRGDQPQHF,TRBV6-5,TRBJ1-5
CASRGGKLTTNTGELFF,TRBV5-1,TRBJ2-2
CASSQRGRRSPLHF,TRBV23-1,TRBJ1-6
CAIRGQPDQPQHF,TRBV10-3,TRBJ1-5
CASSPLVASYNEQFF,TRBV19,TRBJ2-1
CASSPAGTSGGAPDIQYF,TRBV27,TRBJ2-4
CASRRRGLYEQYF,TRBV19,TRBJ2-7
CASSPPLERDTDEQFF,TRBV7-9,TRBJ2-1
CASSSGQGGNTIYF,TRBV5-5,TRBJ1-3
CSATTSETQYF,TRBV20-1,TRBJ2-3
CASSQGQMSYTF,TRBV14,TRBJ1-2
CASSLEKNSDRDQETQYF,TRBV7-6,TRBJ2-5
CASSLDRGYEQYF,TRBV5-4,.
CASSFPRTGGARGYTF,TRBV28,TRBJ1-2
CASSLEDRGVSTDTQYF,TRBV7-9,TRBJ2-3
CASSLGGGSQETQYF,TRBV5-4,TRBJ2-5
CASTFVGTPPHIQYF,TRBV6-4,TRBJ2-4
CASSLGPGQSGNGYTF,TRBV5-1,TRBJ1-2
CASSQTLNTEAFF,TRBV5-4,TRBJ1-1
CASSPRQGRSYEQYF,TRBV7-8,TRBJ2-7
CASSTDPSEEQFF,TRBV25-1,TRBJ2-1
CASSSGTGRGEKLFF,TRBV13,TRBJ1-4
CASSRYENRGPGTAIYF,TRBV7-2,TRBJ1-3
CASSQDFDRTARTNYGYTF,TRBV4-1,TRBJ1-2
CASSFLRPSKTTYEQYF,TRBV27,TRBJ2-7
CASSGWTGAEQFF,TRBV11-2,TRBJ2-1
CASSSAGDWGYEKLFF,TRBV7-8,TRBJ1-4
CASSEEDRNTEAFF,TRBV6-5,TRBJ1-1
CASSPIPSLRGRGNEQFF,TRBV27,TRBJ2-1
CASSERGGGTEAFF,TRBV6-1,TRBJ1-1
CASSARDREREKLFF,TRBV9,TRBJ1-4
CASSYSESWDTIYF,TRBV6-5,TRBJ1-3
CAWSSATNEKLFF,TRBV30,TRBJ1-4
CASSDNGYGYTF,TRBV6-1,TRBJ1-2
CASSEWWGDANEKLFF,TRBV6-1,TRBJ1-4
CASSLDHPVFGLPYGYTF,TRBV11-2,TRBJ1-2
CASSLGAYEQYF,TRBV5-6,TRBJ2-7
CASSSTGSPYF,TRBV7-2,TRBJ2-7
CASSFIAGGPSQYF,TRBV28,TRBJ2-7
CASSPPSSGGAFPRPRDTQYF,TRBV28,TRBJ2-3
CASSRPTSYYGYTF,TRBV6-6,TRBJ1-2
CASSFLGQGASNSPLHF,TRBV28,TRBJ1-6
CSVGDSTMEAFF,TRBV29-1,TRBJ1-1
CASRNRVDPNTGELFF,TRBV19,TRBJ2-2
CASSYGLAPNEQFF,TRBV11-1,TRBJ2-1
CASSLCRQGTEAFF,TRBV28,TRBJ1-1
CASSPHGRFSYEQYF,TRBV5-6,TRBJ2-7